Below, 18 T cell receptor beta chains from the same sample are listed, as sequenced in a study of blood T cell repertoires in COVID-19. TCRdb's copy holds only in-frame clones and misses some; the assay was immunoSEQ multiplex PCR. In the table there are a few hundred thousand clones, 65% to 90% of which are singletons. The sample taken for sequencing was PBMCs or T cells enriched from blood (not recorded which). These receptors came from a woman between 40 and 50 years old with acute COVID-19.

The gene calls are TRBV7-9 and TRBJ2-2; 12 bases match TRBD2. From germline, CDR1 is SEHNR and CDR2 FQNEAQ (reference sequence). The CDR3 covers 19 residues. V lost 4 bases, J lost 4 bases, and 13 bases stayed unmatched. CDR3 sequence: CASSSTRRSSGRGTGELFF. In DNA form, the CDR3 reads TGTGCCAGCAGCTCGACCAGGAGGTCTAGCGGGAGGGGCACCGGGGAGCTGTTTTTT. Together with reference TRBV7-9 and TRBJ2-2, the CDR3 gives the full variable domain: DTGVSQNPRHKITKRGQNVTFRCDPISEHNRLYWYRQTLGQGPEFLTYFQNEAQLEKSRLLSDRFSAERPKGSFSTLEIQRTEQGDSAMYLCASSSTRRSSGRGTGELFFGEGSRLTVL.

V and J are TRBV6-5 and TRBJ2-7; 9 nucleotides line up with TRBD1. This CDR3 has 15 residues. Looked up from germline, CDR1 is MNHEY and CDR2 is SVGAGI. The ends lost 0 bases at V and 2 bases at J; junction bases unmatched: 2. The CDR3 DNA follows: TGTGCCAGCAGTTACTCTAGGGACAGGGCCTACGAGCAGTACTTC. Its translation: CASSYSRDRAYEQYF.

This clone was seen a handful of times. This chain joins TRBV10-3 and TRBJ2-5; D perhaps matches TRBD2 (5 bases). Per germline, CDR1 ENHRY and CDR2 SYGVKD. This CDR3 is 15 amino acids long. V gave up 3 bases and J gave up 12 bases, with 23 bases separating them. The CDR3, as DNA: TGTGCCATCAGTGACCTCGAAGGTGGGCGGGCCGAGAAGTACTTC. Residues: CAISDLEGGRAEKYF.

The chain combines TRBV21-1 with TRBJ1-5; TRBD1 is the table's D call and was not checked against the DNA. TRBV21-1 is labeled a pseudogene. The CDR3 spans 20 residues. The CDR3: CASSEVRKTGVANSNQPQHF. The CDR3, as DNA: TGTGCCAGCAGCGAAGTAAGGAAAACAGGGGTGGCCAATAGCAATCAGCCCCAGCATTTT.

The J gene is TRBJ2-1, the V gene TRBV5-6; 9 bases are shared with TRBD1. The V and J ends lost 6 bases and 4 bases, in that order; junction bases with no gene match: 2. The CDR3 is 13 amino acids. Germline CDR1 and CDR2: SGHDT and YYEEEE. CDR3 amino acids: CASIGTGYNEQFF. The DNA for the CDR3 is TGTGCCAGCATCGGGACAGGGTACAATGAGCAGTTCTTC.

On this clone: This sample includes further DNA sequences coding for the same CDR3. The genes are TRBV2 and TRBJ2-7; D might be TRBD1 (5 bases). Per the germline V gene, CDR1 is SNHLY and CDR2 is FYNNEI. Trimming took 6 bases from V and 1 from J, leaving 10 bases between them. CDR3 length: 13 residues. The CDR3 is CASSTDTSYEQYF. DNA for the CDR3: TGTGCCAGCAGCACGGACACATCCTACGAGCAGTACTTC.

This clone appeared once. Other DNA sequences in this sample translate to the same CDR3. V and J are TRBV28 and TRBJ2-7; 7 nucleotides match TRBD1. CDR1 and CDR2 from the germline V gene are MDHEN and SYDVKM. The CDR3 has 14 residues. Trimming removed 5 bases from V and 3 bases from J; junction bases left unmatched: 7. CDR3 coding DNA: TGTGCCAGCAGTCGCCGGGACAGCCTCTACGAGCAGTACTTC. It specifies CASSRRDSLYEQYF.

The V and J genes are TRBV18 and TRBJ1-2; the D is unclear. The CDR3 consists of 13 residues. Trimming cost V 3 bases and J 3 bases, with 8 bases left between them. Germline CDR1 and CDR2: KGHSH and LQKENI. The CDR3 here is CASSPGADYGYTF. In DNA, the CDR3 is TGTGCCAGCTCACCGGGAGCGGACTATGGCTACACCTTC.

CDR3 region: CASSQDLAGAGELFF. The CDR3 nucleotides read TGTGCCAGCAGCCAAGATTTAGCGGGAGCCGGGGAGCTGTTTTTT. The chain uses TRBV14 and TRBJ2-2, with 9 bases identical to TRBD2. The trim removed 0 bases at V and 6 bases at J, leaving 2 bases unmatched. Germline CDR1 is SGHDN and CDR2 is FVKESK. The CDR3 covers 15 residues.

In DNA, the CDR3 is TGTGCCAGCAGTTACCTCAGGGGGACTGAAGCTTTCTTT. The encoded protein is CASSYLRGTEAFF. The chain uses TRBV6-6 and TRBJ1-1, with 7 bases matching TRBD1. V lost 2 bases, J lost 5 bases, and 2 bases stayed unmatched. Germline V gives CDR1 MNHNY, CDR2 SVGAGI (reference sequence). The CDR3 consists of 13 residues.

The chain couples TRBV5-1 to TRBJ2-1; TRBD2 might be the D (6 bases). The CDR3 totals 15 residues. V lost 0 bases and J 10 bases, leaving 17 bases between the germline ends. Germline V gives CDR1 SGHRS, CDR2 YFSETQ. For the CDR3, the DNA is TGCGCCAGCAGCTTGGCCCCTAGCGCCCTCAGGGAGCAGTTCTTC. It encodes CASSLAPSALREQFF. Using reference TRBV5-1 and TRBJ2-1 for the parts outside the CDR3, the full variable domain is KAGVTQTPRYLIKTRGQQVTLSCSPISGHRSVSWYQQTPGQGLQFLFEYFSETQRNKGNFPGRFSGRQFSNSRSEMNVSTLELGDSALYLCASSLAPSALREQFFGPGTRLTVL.

This rearrangement joins TRBV18 to TRBJ1-3, with a possible D match to TRBD1 (5 bases). Trimming shortened V by 0 bases and J by 1 base, and 16 bases separated the two germline ends. This CDR3 is built from 18 residues. Per germline, CDR1 KGHSH and CDR2 LQKENI. The CDR3 bases are TGTGCCAGCTCACCACCGAGCAGGGTCCGGTTTTCTGGAAACACCATATATTTT. Amino acids: CASSPPSRVRFSGNTIYF.

J is TRBJ2-2 and V is TRBV28, with D possibly matching TRBD2 (6 bases). V was cut by 11 bases and J by 2 bases, with 12 bases left in between. Per the germline V gene, CDR1 is MDHEN and CDR2 is SYDVKM. CDR3 length equals 13 residues. CDR3 in amino acids: CAGRLENTGELFF. Here the CDR3 DNA reads TGTGCCGGTCGACTAGAAAACACCGGGGAGCTGTTTTTT. The variable domain in full, with the rest retrieved from reference TRBV28 and TRBJ2-2, is DVKVTQSSRYLVKRTGEKVFLECVQDMDHENMFWYRQDPGLGLRLIYFSYDVKMKEKGDIPEGYSVSREKKERFSLILESASTNQTSMYLCAGRLENTGELFFGEGSRLTVL.

The V call is TRBV18, the J call TRBJ2-6; D might be TRBD1 (6 bases). In germline, CDR1 is KGHSH, CDR2 LQKENI. The V gene lost 1 base and the J gene lost 2 bases, with 9 bases spanning the gap. The CDR3 spans 16 residues. CDR3 coding DNA: TGTGCCAGCTCACCACTACAGGGTGCTGGGGCCAACGTCCTGACTTTC. Amino acid sequence: CASSPLQGAGANVLTF.

V is TRBV5-1 and J is TRBJ2-3, with D perhaps TRBD2 (6 bases). Between the trimmed V and J ends, which lost 0 bases and 6 bases, there was a span of 20 bases. The CDR3 covers 17 residues. Germline lookup yields CDR1 SGHRS and CDR2 YFSETQ. The CDR3 protein is CASSLEGGHLSPDTQYF. The CDR3 region has the DNA TGCGCCAGCAGCTTGGAGGGAGGCCACCTCTCCCCCGATACGCAGTATTTT.

DNA of the CDR3: TGTGCCAGCAGCTCTCCACTAGCGGGGGCCTACAATGAGCAGTTCTTC. Residues: CASSSPLAGAYNEQFF. The V gene is TRBV9, the J gene TRBJ2-1; TRBD2 matches 11 bases. V shed 4 bases, J shed 2 bases, and the junction held 5 bases outside the gene matches. The CDR3 totals 16 residues. The germline CDR1 and CDR2 sequences are SGDLS and YYNGEE.

The J gene is TRBJ2-1, the V gene TRBV6-6; tentatively, D is TRBD1 (6 bases). Germline V gives CDR1 MNHNY, CDR2 SVGAGI (reference sequence). There are 15 residues in the CDR3. Trimming stripped 2 bases from V and 4 bases from J, with 12 bases between. The DNA of the CDR3 is TGTGCCAGCAGTTACGGGGGCGGACCTTACAATGAGCAGTTCTTC. Its translation is CASSYGGGPYNEQFF.

This clone has just one count. V and J are TRBV18 and TRBJ2-1; 9 bases agree with TRBD2. This CDR3 spans 15 amino acids. Germline V gene sequence: CDR1 KGHSH, CDR2 LQKENI. Trimming removed 5 bases from V and 7 bases from J; junction bases left unmatched: 9. The CDR3: CASSAGASGTNEQFF. In DNA form, the CDR3 reads TGTGCCAGCTCAGCGGGGGCTAGCGGGACAAATGAGCAGTTCTTC.